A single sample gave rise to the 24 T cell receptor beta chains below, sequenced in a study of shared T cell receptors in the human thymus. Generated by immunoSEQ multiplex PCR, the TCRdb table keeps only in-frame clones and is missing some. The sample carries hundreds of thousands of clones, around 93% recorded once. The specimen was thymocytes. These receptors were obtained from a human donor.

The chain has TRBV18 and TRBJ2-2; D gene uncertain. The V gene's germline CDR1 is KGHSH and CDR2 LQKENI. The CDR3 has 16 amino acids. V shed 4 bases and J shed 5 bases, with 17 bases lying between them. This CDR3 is CASSRGQRPFTGELFF. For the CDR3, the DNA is TGTGCCAGCTCACGTGGCCAGCGCCCGTTTACCGGGGAGCTGTTTTTT.

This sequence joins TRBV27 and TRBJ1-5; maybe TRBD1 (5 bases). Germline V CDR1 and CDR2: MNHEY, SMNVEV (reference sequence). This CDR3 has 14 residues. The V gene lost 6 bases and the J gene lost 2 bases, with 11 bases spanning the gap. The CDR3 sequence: CASSVGVGNQPQHF. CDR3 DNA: TGTGCCAGCAGCGTAGGGGTTGGCAATCAGCCCCAGCATTTT.

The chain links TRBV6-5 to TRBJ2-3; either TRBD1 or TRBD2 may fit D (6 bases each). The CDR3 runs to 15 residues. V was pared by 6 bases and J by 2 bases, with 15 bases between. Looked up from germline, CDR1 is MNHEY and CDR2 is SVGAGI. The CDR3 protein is CASSYRDSHTDTQYF. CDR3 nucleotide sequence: TGTGCCAGCAGCTACAGGGACTCCCACACAGATACGCAGTATTTT.

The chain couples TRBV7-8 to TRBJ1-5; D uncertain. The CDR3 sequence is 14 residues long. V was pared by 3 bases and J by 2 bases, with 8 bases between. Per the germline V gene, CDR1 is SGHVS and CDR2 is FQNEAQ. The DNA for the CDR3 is TGTGCCAGCAGCTTGGTGGAGGGCAATCAGCCCCAGCATTTT. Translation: CASSLVEGNQPQHF.

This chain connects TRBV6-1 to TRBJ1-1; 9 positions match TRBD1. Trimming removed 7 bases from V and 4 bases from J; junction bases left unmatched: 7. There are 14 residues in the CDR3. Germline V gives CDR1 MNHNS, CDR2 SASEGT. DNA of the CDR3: TGTGCCAGCACCCCTGCGGGACAGGGCACTGAAGCTTTCTTT. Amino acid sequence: CASTPAGQGTEAFF.

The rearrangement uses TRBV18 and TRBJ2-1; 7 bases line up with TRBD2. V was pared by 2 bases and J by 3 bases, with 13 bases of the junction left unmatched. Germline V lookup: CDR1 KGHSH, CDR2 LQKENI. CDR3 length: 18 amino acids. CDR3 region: CASSPNVRERVVYNEQFF. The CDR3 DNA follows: TGTGCCAGCTCACCAAATGTGCGGGAGAGGGTGGTCTACAATGAGCAGTTCTTC.

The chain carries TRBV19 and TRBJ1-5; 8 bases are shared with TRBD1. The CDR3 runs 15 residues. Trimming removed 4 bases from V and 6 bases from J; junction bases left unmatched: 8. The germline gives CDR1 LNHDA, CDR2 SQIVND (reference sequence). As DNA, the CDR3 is TGTGCCAGTAGTAGTATTGACAGGGGCCGTCAGCCCCAGCATTTT. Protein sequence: CASSSIDRGRQPQHF.

The CDR3 protein is CACAPGHHLSEAFF. The CDR3 DNA reads as TGTGCCTGCGCCCCGGGACACCACCTTAGTGAAGCTTTCTTT. V and J are TRBV30 and TRBJ1-1; D possibly corresponds to TRBD1 (6 bases). CDR3 length: 14 amino acids. V gave up 6 bases and J gave up 7 bases, with 21 bases separating them. Germline CDR1 is GTSNPN and CDR2 is SVGIG (reference sequence).

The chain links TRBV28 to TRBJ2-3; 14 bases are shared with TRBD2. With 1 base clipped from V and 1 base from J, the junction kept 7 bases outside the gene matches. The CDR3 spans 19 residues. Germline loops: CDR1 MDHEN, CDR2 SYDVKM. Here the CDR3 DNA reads TGTGCCAGCAGTTTATTGGGGGGACTAGCGGGAGATGGCACAGATACGCAGTATTTT. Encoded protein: CASSLLGGLAGDGTDTQYF.

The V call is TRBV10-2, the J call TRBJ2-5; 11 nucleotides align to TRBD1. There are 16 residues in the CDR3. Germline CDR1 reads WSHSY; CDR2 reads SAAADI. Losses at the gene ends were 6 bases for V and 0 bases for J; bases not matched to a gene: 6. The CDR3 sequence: CASRPGQGAHQETQYF. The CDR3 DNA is TGCGCCAGCAGACCCGGACAGGGGGCCCACCAAGAGACCCAGTACTTC.

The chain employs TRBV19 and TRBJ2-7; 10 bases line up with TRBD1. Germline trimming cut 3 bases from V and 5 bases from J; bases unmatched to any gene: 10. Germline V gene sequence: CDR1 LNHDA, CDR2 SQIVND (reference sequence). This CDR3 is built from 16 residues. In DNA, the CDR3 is TGTGCCAGTAGTATGCACGAGACAGGGGGCTACCACGAGCAGTACTTC. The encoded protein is CASSMHETGGYHEQYF.

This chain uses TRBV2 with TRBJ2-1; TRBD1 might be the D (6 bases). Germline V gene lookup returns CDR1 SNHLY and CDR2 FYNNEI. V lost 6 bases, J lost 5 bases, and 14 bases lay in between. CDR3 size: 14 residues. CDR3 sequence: CASRPGQGNNEQFF. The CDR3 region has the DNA TGTGCCAGCAGGCCCGGCCAGGGGAACAATGAGCAGTTCTTC.

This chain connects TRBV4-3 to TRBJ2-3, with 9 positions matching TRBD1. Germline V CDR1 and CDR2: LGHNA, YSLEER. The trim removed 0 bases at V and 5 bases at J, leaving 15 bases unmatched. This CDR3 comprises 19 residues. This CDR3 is CASSQDRDPGTGQGDTQYF. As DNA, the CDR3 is TGCGCCAGCAGCCAAGATAGGGACCCCGGGACAGGGCAGGGAGATACGCAGTATTTT.

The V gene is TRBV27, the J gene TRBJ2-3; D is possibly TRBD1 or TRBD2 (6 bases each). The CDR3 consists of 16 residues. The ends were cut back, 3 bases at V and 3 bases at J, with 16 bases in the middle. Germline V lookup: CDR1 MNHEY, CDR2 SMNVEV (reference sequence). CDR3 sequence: CASSFYREDTTDTQYF. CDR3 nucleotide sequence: TGTGCCAGCAGTTTTTACAGGGAGGACACGACAGATACGCAGTATTTT.

CDR3 DNA sequence: TGTGCCAGCAGTTTCCCGCCCGAAGCTTTCTTT. Its protein is CASSFPPEAFF. The V call is TRBV11-2, the J call TRBJ1-1, with D unresolved. The CDR3 has 11 amino acids. The germline V gene has CDR1 SGHAT and CDR2 FQNNGV. V shed 6 bases and J shed 8 bases, with 10 bases lying between them.

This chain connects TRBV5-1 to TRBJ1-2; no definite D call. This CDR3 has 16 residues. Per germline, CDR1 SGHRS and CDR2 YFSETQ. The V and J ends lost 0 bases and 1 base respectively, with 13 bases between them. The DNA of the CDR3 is TGCGCCAGCAGCTTGGCTCTGGCACCTAATAACTATGGCTACACCTTC. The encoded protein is CASSLALAPNNYGYTF.

The CDR3 loop reads CASSATGMRTEAFF. Here the CDR3 DNA reads TGTGCCAGCAGCGCGACAGGGATGCGCACTGAAGCTTTCTTT. The V and J genes are TRBV7-2 and TRBJ1-1; 7 bases are a match to TRBD1. The CDR3 sequence is 14 residues long. V gave up 5 bases and J gave up 4 bases; unmatched junction bases: 7. From germline, CDR1 is SGHTA and CDR2 FQGNSA.

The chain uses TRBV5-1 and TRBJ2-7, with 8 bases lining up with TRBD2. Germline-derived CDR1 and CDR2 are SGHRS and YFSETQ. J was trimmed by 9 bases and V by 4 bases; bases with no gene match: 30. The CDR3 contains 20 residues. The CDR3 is CASSPGGDSKQGPDLIGQYF. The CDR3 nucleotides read TGCGCCAGCAGCCCCGGGGGGGATAGTAAACAAGGTCCGGACTTAATCGGGCAGTACTTC.

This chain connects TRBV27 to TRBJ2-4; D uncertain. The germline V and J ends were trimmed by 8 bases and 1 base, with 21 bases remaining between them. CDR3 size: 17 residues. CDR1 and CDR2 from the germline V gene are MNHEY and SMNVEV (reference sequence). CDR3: CASRRGDATIAKNIQYF. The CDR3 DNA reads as TGTGCCAGCCGCCGAGGCGACGCCACCATTGCCAAAAACATTCAGTACTTC.

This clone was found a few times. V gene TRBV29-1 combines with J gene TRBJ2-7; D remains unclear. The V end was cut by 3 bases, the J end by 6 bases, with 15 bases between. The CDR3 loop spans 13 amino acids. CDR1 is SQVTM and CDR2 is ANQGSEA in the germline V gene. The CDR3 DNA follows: TGCAGCGTTGATCTCCCCACCGCTTCCGAGCAGTACTTC. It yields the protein CSVDLPTASEQYF.

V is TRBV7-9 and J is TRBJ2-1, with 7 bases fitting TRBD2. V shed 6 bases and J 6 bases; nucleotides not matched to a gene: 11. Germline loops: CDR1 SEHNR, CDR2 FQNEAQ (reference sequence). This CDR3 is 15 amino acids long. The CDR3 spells CASSEGLAASNEQFF. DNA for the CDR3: TGTGCCAGCAGTGAAGGGCTAGCGGCCTCCAATGAGCAGTTCTTC.

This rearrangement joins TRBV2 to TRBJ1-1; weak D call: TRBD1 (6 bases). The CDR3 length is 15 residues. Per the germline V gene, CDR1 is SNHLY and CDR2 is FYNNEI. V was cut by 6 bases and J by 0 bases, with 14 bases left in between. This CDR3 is CASRYRDHMNTEAFF. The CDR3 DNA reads TGTGCCAGCAGATACAGGGACCATATGAACACTGAAGCTTTCTTT. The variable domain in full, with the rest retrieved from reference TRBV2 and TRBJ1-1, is EPEVTQTPSHQVTQMGQEVILRCVPISNHLYFYWYRQILGQKVEFLVSFYNNEISEKSEIFDDQFSVERPDGSNFTLKIRSTKLEDSAMYFCASRYRDHMNTEAFFGQGTRLTVV.

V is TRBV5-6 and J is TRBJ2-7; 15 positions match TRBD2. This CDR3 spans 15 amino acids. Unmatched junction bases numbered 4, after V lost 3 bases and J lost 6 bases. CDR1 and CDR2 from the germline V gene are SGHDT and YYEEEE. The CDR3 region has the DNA TGTGCCAGCAGCTCAGGACTAGCGGGAGGGTGCGAGCAGTACTTC. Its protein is CASSSGLAGGCEQYF.

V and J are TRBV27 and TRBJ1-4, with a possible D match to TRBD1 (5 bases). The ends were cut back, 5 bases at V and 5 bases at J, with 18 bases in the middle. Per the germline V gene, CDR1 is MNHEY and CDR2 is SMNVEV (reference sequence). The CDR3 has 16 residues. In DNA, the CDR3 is TGTGCCAGCAGTCCTCTAGGGACCGTGAAGAATGAAAAACTGTTTTTT. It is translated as CASSPLGTVKNEKLFF.